The 30 T cell receptor beta chains below come from one sample, sequenced in a study of blood T cell repertoires in COVID-19. Only in-frame clones appear in the TCRdb table, and some are missing; sequencing was by immunoSEQ multiplex PCR. The sample has roughly 150,000 clones; approximately 79% are singletons. Sequencing used PBMCs or T cells enriched from blood (not recorded which). The origin of the receptors is a woman aged 65 to 85 in a cohort exposed to, infected with or recovered from COVID-19 (not recorded which).

This chain joins TRBV18 and TRBJ2-3; the D gene is possibly TRBD2 (5 bases). Germline assignment: CDR1 KGHSH and CDR2 LQKENI. Trimming stripped 5 bases from V and 1 base from J, with 13 bases between. There are 15 residues in the CDR3. CDR3 residues: CASSYVGVGTDTQYF. For the CDR3, the DNA is TGTGCCAGCTCATATGTGGGAGTGGGCACAGATACGCAGTATTTT.

The chain carries TRBV27 and TRBJ2-2; tentative D call: TRBD2 (6 bases). The CDR3 spans 17 residues. V was trimmed by 6 bases and J by 5 bases, leaving 22 bases between them. The germline gives CDR1 MNHEY, CDR2 SMNVEV (reference sequence). The CDR3 here is CASSHLAPYGRTGELFF. In DNA, the CDR3 is TGTGCCAGCAGCCATCTAGCGCCCTATGGTCGGACCGGGGAGCTGTTTTTT.

This clone was detected only once. V is TRBV12-3 or TRBV12-4 and J is TRBJ1-1; D is undetermined. The CDR3 runs to 12 residues. V lost 8 bases and J lost 5, with 12 bases in between. CDR3 protein: CASARRVTEAFF. Here the CDR3 DNA reads TGTGCCAGCGCCCGACGGGTAACTGAAGCTTTCTTT.

The chain has TRBV19 and TRBJ2-7; 9 bases agree with TRBD1. V lost 1 base, J lost 2 bases, and 3 bases stayed unmatched. CDR3 length: 15 residues. Germline V gene sequence: CDR1 LNHDA, CDR2 SQIVND (reference sequence). The CDR3 sequence is CASSIGWTGAYEQYF. DNA of the CDR3: TGTGCCAGTAGTATAGGTTGGACAGGGGCCTACGAGCAGTACTTC.

V usage is TRBV19 and J usage is TRBJ2-7; TRBD1 is a possible D gene (5 bases). The length of the CDR3 is 13 residues. The V and J ends lost 11 bases and 3 bases respectively, with 17 bases between them. The germline CDR1 and CDR2 sequences are LNHDA and SQIVND (reference sequence). The CDR3 DNA sequence: TGTGCCTCCCCAACTCAGGGCCTCTACGAGCAGTACTTC. Translation: CASPTQGLYEQYF.

The chain combines TRBV12-3 or TRBV12-4 with TRBJ1-5; no clear D. This CDR3 is 13 amino acids long. The V end lost 3 bases, the J end lost 2 bases, and 5 bases lay between the germline ends. The CDR3 spells CASSFIGNQPQHF. CDR3 nucleotide sequence: TGTGCCAGCAGTTTCATAGGCAATCAGCCCCAGCATTTT.

The genes are TRBV28 and TRBJ2-7, with 8 bases identical to TRBD1. Trimming cost V 4 bases and J 2 bases; bases outside gene matches: 7. The CDR3 spans 15 residues. The V gene's germline CDR1 is MDHEN and CDR2 SYDVKM. DNA for the CDR3: TGTGCCAGCAGTTCCGCCGGGACAGGACCCTACGAGCAGTACTTC. Amino acids: CASSSAGTGPYEQYF.

J is TRBJ2-1 and V is TRBV18; D might be TRBD2 (6 bases). The CDR3 is 18 amino acids. The germline CDR1 and CDR2 sequences are KGHSH and LQKENI. Trimming took 6 bases from V and 0 from J, leaving 21 bases between them. The CDR3 loop reads CASSPEGREAFSYNEQFF. CDR3 coding DNA: TGTGCCAGCTCCCCGGAGGGGCGGGAAGCCTTCTCCTACAATGAGCAGTTCTTC. The complete variable domain, with remaining parts taken from reference TRBV18 and TRBJ2-1, reads NAGVMQNPRHLVRRRGQEARLRCSPMKGHSHVYWYRQLPEEGLKFMVYLQKENIIDESGMPKERFSAEFPKEGPSILRIQQVVRGDSAAYFCASSPEGREAFSYNEQFFGPGTRLTVL.

The chain couples TRBV7-6 to TRBJ2-1; no definite D call. The V gene lost 5 bases and the J gene lost 5 bases, with 10 bases spanning the gap. Germline V lookup: CDR1 SGHVS, CDR2 FNYEAQ. This CDR3 comprises 13 residues. Here the CDR3 reads CASSPTGHNEQFF. The DNA for the CDR3 is TGTGCCAGCAGCCCCACCGGTCACAATGAGCAGTTCTTC.

The rearrangement joins TRBV10-2 to TRBJ1-1; the D gene is possibly TRBD1 (6 bases). Germline loops: CDR1 WSHSY, CDR2 SAAADI. The V end was cut by 2 bases, the J end by 4 bases, with 8 bases between. The CDR3 has 13 residues. Here the CDR3 reads CASSETGPTEAFF. DNA of the CDR3: TGCGCCAGCAGTGAGACAGGGCCCACTGAAGCTTTCTTT.

The table lists this clone with a count of one. V gene TRBV18 combines with J gene TRBJ2-1, with TRBD2 matching 8 bases. Germline V gives CDR1 KGHSH, CDR2 LQKENI. The CDR3 spans 16 residues. V dropped 1 base and J dropped 6; count of bases not matched to a gene: 8. The CDR3 DNA reads as TGTGCCAGCTCACCACTAGGGACTAGGGCCAGCAATGAGCAGTTCTTC. This gives the protein CASSPLGTRASNEQFF.

CDR3 bases: TGTGCCAGTAGACCAACAGGGGTTGTGAATGAAAAACTGTTTTTT. Protein sequence: CASRPTGVVNEKLFF. The chain employs TRBV19 and TRBJ1-4; 7 nucleotides match TRBD1. J lost 5 bases, V lost 6 bases, and 9 bases had no gene match. There are 15 residues in the CDR3. The V gene's germline CDR1 is LNHDA and CDR2 SQIVND (reference sequence).

V gene TRBV27 combines with J gene TRBJ1-5, with 7 bases identical to TRBD1. Germline CDR1 and CDR2: MNHEY and SMNVEV (reference sequence). Trimming took 6 bases from V and 9 from J; bases not matched to a gene: 26. The CDR3 sequence is 19 residues long. This CDR3 reads CASRRPGIRDSLRIGPQHF. As DNA, the CDR3 is TGTGCCAGCAGACGACCCGGTATCCGGGACAGCCTCCGTATAGGGCCCCAGCATTTT.

The rearrangement uses TRBV18 and TRBJ2-2; 7 bases align to TRBD2. Germline loops: CDR1 KGHSH, CDR2 LQKENI. With V trimmed by 5 bases and J by 2 bases, 8 bases remained unmatched. The CDR3 consists of 16 residues. CDR3 region: CASSSGAGANTGELFF. In DNA, the CDR3 is TGTGCCAGCTCAAGTGGGGCGGGAGCCAACACCGGGGAGCTGTTTTTT.

This rearrangement joins TRBV19 to TRBJ1-5; possibly TRBD1 for D (6 bases). CDR1 is LNHDA and CDR2 is SQIVND in the germline V gene (reference sequence). V was cut by 4 bases and J by 7 bases, with 14 bases left in between. There are 14 residues in the CDR3. The DNA of the CDR3 is TGTGCCAGTAGTACCGACAGGTCCGTGCAGCCCCAGCATTTT. Amino acid sequence: CASSTDRSVQPQHF.

The chain employs TRBV12-3 or TRBV12-4 and TRBJ2-7, with D maybe TRBD2 (5 bases). CDR3 size: 11 residues. The V end lost 6 bases, the J end lost 6 bases, and 9 bases lay between the germline ends. This CDR3 is CASSSRGEQYF. The CDR3 DNA is TGTGCCAGCAGCTCCCGGGGCGAGCAGTACTTC.

The chain links TRBV28 to TRBJ1-2; 8 bases are a match to TRBD1. CDR1 is MDHEN, CDR2 SYDVKM, per germline. This CDR3 is built from 14 residues. Germline trimming cut 3 bases from V and 4 bases from J; bases unmatched to any gene: 4. Here the CDR3 reads CASSLGQAPYGYTF. CDR3 DNA sequence: TGTGCCAGCAGTTTGGGACAGGCACCCTATGGCTACACCTTC.

This clone was found once. The rearrangement joins TRBV28 to TRBJ2-7, with D possibly being TRBD1 (6 bases). The germline V gene encodes CDR1 MDHEN and CDR2 SYDVKM. Trimming pared 5 bases from V and 1 base from J, leaving 12 bases between. This CDR3 is 14 amino acids long. For the CDR3, the DNA is TGTGCCAGCAGTGGACAGCCTCAATCCTACGAGCAGTACTTC. Protein product: CASSGQPQSYEQYF.

The chain combines TRBV28 with TRBJ2-7; 7 bases fit TRBD1. Germline loops: CDR1 MDHEN, CDR2 SYDVKM. J gave up 4 bases and V 3 bases, and 6 bases lay outside the gene matches. The CDR3 is 14 residues long. In nucleotides, the CDR3 is TGTGCCAGCAGTTTCAGTACAGGGGCTTACGAGCAGTACTTC. Translating gives CASSFSTGAYEQYF.

The V and J genes are TRBV21-1 and TRBJ1-2; whether TRBD1, the table's D call, matches the DNA was not checked. TRBV21-1 is marked as a pseudogene. The CDR3 has 16 amino acids. CDR3 in DNA: TGTGCCAGCAGCTCTATGGGACAGGGCATTCCCTATGGCTACACCTTC. Translation: CASSSMGQGIPYGYTF.

V and J are TRBV3-1 (or the pseudogene TRBV3-2) and TRBJ2-5; possibly TRBD2 for D (5 bases). Per germline, CDR1 LGHDT and CDR2 YNNKEL (reference sequence). V was pared by 3 bases and J by 3 bases, with 8 bases between. The CDR3 is 13 amino acids. The CDR3 DNA reads TGTGCCAGCAGCCATCTGGGAGAAGAGACCCAGTACTTC. This translates into CASSHLGEETQYF.

The chain joins TRBV6-6 to TRBJ2-3; weak D call: TRBD1 (6 bases). The CDR3 contains 13 residues. Trimming removed 4 bases from V and 4 bases from J, with 9 bases in between. Looked up from germline, CDR1 is MNHNY and CDR2 is SVGAGI (reference sequence). CDR3 sequence reads: CASSSSGADTQYF. For the CDR3, the DNA is TGTGCCAGCAGTTCATCAGGGGCAGATACGCAGTATTTT.

This clone turned up a few times. V is TRBV28 and J is TRBJ1-2, with 7 bases fitting TRBD1. V shed 4 bases, J shed 4 bases, and the junction held 9 bases outside the gene matches. In germline, CDR1 is MDHEN, CDR2 SYDVKM. CDR3 length equals 15 residues. CDR3 sequence reads: CASSSGWGTAYGYTF. CDR3 bases: TGTGCCAGCAGTTCCGGCTGGGGGACAGCCTATGGCTACACCTTC.

The chain joins TRBV6-5 to TRBJ1-2; a weak D match, TRBD1 (5 bases). The CDR3 sequence is 13 residues long. Trimming stripped 6 bases from V and 3 bases from J, with 11 bases between. Germline lookup yields CDR1 MNHEY and CDR2 SVGAGI. The CDR3 region is CASSPGGDYGYTF. The CDR3, as DNA: TGTGCCAGCAGCCCCGGGGGAGACTATGGCTACACCTTC.

The chain joins TRBV4-2 to TRBJ2-4, with 9 bases aligning to TRBD2. Germline-derived CDR1 and CDR2 are LGHNA and YNFKEQ. Trimming took 4 bases from V and 3 from J; bases not matched to a gene: 7. The CDR3 totals 16 residues. DNA for the CDR3: TGTGCCAGCAGCCCGTGGGCTAGCGGGGACAAAAACATTCAGTACTTC. Protein sequence: CASSPWASGDKNIQYF.

This chain joins TRBV7-2 and TRBJ2-1; 13 nucleotides match TRBD2. The germline V gene has CDR1 SGHTA and CDR2 FQGNSA. The CDR3 consists of 16 residues. Trimming at V came to 4 bases and at J to 8 bases, leaving 8 bases not matched to a gene. The CDR3 DNA reads TGTGCCAGCAGCTCCGGACTAGCGGGAGTTCTGGATGAGCAGTTCTTC. This gives the protein CASSSGLAGVLDEQFF.

V and J are TRBV7-2 and TRBJ1-2; D gene ambiguous. Germline loops: CDR1 SGHTA, CDR2 FQGNSA. This CDR3 has 13 residues. The ends were cut back, 1 base at V and 3 bases at J, with 6 bases in the middle. The CDR3 sequence is CASSLENYYGYTF. DNA of the CDR3: TGTGCCAGCAGCTTAGAGAACTACTATGGCTACACCTTC.

The V call is TRBV11-3, the J call TRBJ1-1, with 8 bases fitting TRBD1. V trimming: 1 base; J trimming: 10 bases; junction bases outside the gene matches: 11. Per germline, CDR1 SGHNT and CDR2 YENEEA. This CDR3 comprises 15 residues. The CDR3 reads CASSLVYSTGDRAFF. In DNA, the CDR3 is TGTGCCAGCAGCTTAGTTTATTCGACAGGGGATCGAGCTTTCTTT.

The chain couples TRBV20-1 to TRBJ2-1; weak D call: TRBD2 (6 bases). The CDR3 runs to 13 residues. Per germline, CDR1 DFQATT and CDR2 SNEGSKA (reference sequence). Trimming took off 3 bases at V and 8 bases at J, with 14 bases between the two ends. The CDR3 nucleotides read TGCAGTGCTAGTCGGGAGCTGTACGATGAGCAGTTCTTC. Its translation is CSASRELYDEQFF.

V is TRBV9 and J is TRBJ2-3; TRBD2 aligns across 8 bases. After removal of 4 bases from V and 3 bases from J, the junction contained 7 bases not matched to a gene. This CDR3 comprises 15 residues. Germline V lookup: CDR1 SGDLS, CDR2 YYNGEE. CDR3 in DNA: TGTGCCAGCAGCCCCGGGACTAGACCAACAGATACGCAGTATTTT. It codes for CASSPGTRPTDTQYF.